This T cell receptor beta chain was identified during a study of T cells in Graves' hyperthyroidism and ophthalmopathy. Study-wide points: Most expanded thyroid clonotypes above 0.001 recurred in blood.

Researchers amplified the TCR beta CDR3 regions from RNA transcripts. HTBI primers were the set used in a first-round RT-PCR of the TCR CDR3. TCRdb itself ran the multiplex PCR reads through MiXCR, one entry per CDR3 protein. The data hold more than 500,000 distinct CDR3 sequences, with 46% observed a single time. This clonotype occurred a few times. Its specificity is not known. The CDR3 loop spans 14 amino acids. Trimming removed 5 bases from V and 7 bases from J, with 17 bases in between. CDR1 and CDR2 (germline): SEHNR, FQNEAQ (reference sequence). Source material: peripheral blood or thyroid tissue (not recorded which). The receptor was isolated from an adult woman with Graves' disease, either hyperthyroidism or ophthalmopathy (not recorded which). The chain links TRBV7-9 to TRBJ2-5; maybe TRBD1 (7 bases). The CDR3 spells CASSPGTAEGTQYF. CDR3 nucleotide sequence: TGTGCCAGCAGCCCGGGGACAGCGGAGGGGACCCAGTACTTC. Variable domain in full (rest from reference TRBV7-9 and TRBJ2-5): DTGVSQNPRHKITKRGQNVTFRCDPISEHNRLYWYRQTLGQGPEFLTYFQNEAQLEKSRLLSDRFSAERPKGSFSTLEIQRTEQGDSAMYLCASSPGTAEGTQYFGPGTRLLVL.